This T cell receptor (beta chain) was obtained from a study of CXCR3-negative and CXCR3-positive naive CD8 T cells. For this clonotype: As yet, its antigen is unknown.

It was by 5' RACE with UMI labels that the TRB cDNA libraries were prepared. With the 5' RACE reads reprocessed, TCRdb shows one record per CDR3 protein and no DNA. The sample spans 150,000 or so distinct CDR3 sequences; the ten largest clones claim under 0.35%. This CDR3 is 13 amino acids long. Germline loops: CDR1 SGHAT, CDR2 FQNNGV. Naive CD8+ T cells carried a CD45RO-CCR7+CD27+CD95- phenotype. Regarding the study as a whole: Naive subsets showed comparable surface CD5, and TCR interaction strength was also inferred from TRB CDR3 physicochemistry. High diversity, comparable across both naive subsets, contrasted with much lower diversity in memory CD8+ cells. Naive CXCR3-positive cells had TRB CDR3s more hydrophobic than those of CXCR3-negative naive cells. After cryopreservation, expression of CXCR3 was partially reduced, and most assays were run with fresh PBMCs.

This sequence originates from a human donor in good health. Some clones in this sample may be carry-over from other donors' samples. The specimen sequenced was naive CXCR3+ CD8+ T cells from blood. Specified subset: CD45RO-CCR7+CD27+CD95- naive CD8+ T cells expressing CXCR3 (TNR3+). This sequence joins TRBV11-2 and TRBJ1-1. The chain's CDR3 is CASSSIRLTEAFF.